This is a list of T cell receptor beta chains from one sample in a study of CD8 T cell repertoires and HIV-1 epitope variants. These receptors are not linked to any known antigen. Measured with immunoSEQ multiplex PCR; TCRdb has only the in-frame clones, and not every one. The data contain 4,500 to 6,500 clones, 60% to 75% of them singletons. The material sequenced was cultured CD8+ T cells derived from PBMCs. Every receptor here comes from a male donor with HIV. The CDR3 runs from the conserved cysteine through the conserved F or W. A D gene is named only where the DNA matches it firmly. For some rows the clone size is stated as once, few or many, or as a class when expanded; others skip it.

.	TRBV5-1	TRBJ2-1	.	TGCGCCAGCAGCTTGGGAGGGCTTGAGCAGTTCTTC	CASSLGGLEQFF
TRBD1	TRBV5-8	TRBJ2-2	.	TGTGCCAGCAGCTTTGGGACAGGACGCGGGGAGCTGTTTTTT	CASSFGTGRGELFF
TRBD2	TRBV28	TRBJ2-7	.	TGTGCCAGCAGTTTCTGGGCTAGCGGGGGTGACGAGCAGTACTTC	CASSFWASGGDEQYF
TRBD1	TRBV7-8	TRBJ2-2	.	TGTGCCAGCAGCTTGGGGACAGGGCTCACCGGGGAGCTGTTTTTT	CASSLGTGLTGELFF
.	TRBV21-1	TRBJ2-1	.	TGTGCCAGCAGCGGAGAACCGGGACTAGCGGGAGGGCCCCCCTCCTACAATGAGCAGTTCTTC	CASSGEPGLAGGPPSYNEQFF
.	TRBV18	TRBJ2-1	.	TGTGCCAGCTCACTGTCGCAGGGCCCCAACTCCTACAATGAGCAGTTCTTC	CASSLSQGPNSYNEQFF
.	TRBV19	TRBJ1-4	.	TGTGCCAGTAGTACGGGGACACTTAATGAAAAACTGTTTTTT	CASSTGTLNEKLFF
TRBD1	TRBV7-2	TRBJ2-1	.	TGTGCCAGCAGCTTAGTAGGGGGCGCCTACAATGAGCAGTTCTTC	CASSLVGGAYNEQFF
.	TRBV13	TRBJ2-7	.	TGTGCCAGCAGCTTCTCCGTCTCGCTGGGAAACGAGCAGTACTTC	CASSFSVSLGNEQYF
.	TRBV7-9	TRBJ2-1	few	TGTGCCAGCAGGCCCAATAGTGGGTACAATGAGCAGTTCTTC	CASRPNSGYNEQFF
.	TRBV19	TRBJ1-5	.	TGTGCCAGTAGCCACGGGCGGAGCAATCAGCCCCAGCATTTT	CASSHGRSNQPQHF
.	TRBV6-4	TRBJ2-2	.	TGTGCCAGCAGTGGGGACTTCAACACCGGGGAGCTGTTTTTT	CASSGDFNTGELFF
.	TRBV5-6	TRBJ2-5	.	TGTGCCAGCAGCCGAGACAGAGGACTTAGGGAGACCCAGTACTTC	CASSRDRGLRETQYF
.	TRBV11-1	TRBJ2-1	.	TGTGCCAGCAGCCCCGCCCGAGAGAGTCATGAGCAGTTCTTC	CASSPARESHEQFF
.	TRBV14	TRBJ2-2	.	TGTGCCAGCAGCCAGCATCTTGCCGGGGAGCTGTTTTTT	CASSQHLAGELFF
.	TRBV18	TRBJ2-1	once	TGTGCCAGCTCACCACCTAGCAATGAGCAGTTCTTC	CASSPPSNEQFF
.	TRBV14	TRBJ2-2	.	TGTGCCAGCAGCCCGCAGACAGGGAGGGGTACCGGGGAGCTGTTTTTT	CASSPQTGRGTGELFF
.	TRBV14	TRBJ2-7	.	TGTGCCAGCAGCCAAGTGGGTTACGAGCAGTACTTC	CASSQVGYEQYF
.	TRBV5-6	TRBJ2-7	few	TGTGCCAGCAGCTTGGGCAGCTCCTACGAGCAGTACTTC	CASSLGSSYEQYF
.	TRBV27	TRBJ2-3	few	TGTGCCAGCAGTTGGGTGAGCACAGATACGCAGTATTTT	CASSWVSTDTQYF
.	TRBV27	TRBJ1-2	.	TGTGCCAGCAGTTTACTTGGGGGGTACTATGGCTACACCTTC	CASSLLGGYYGYTF
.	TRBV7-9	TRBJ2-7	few	TGTGCCAGCAGCTTAGATGAGGACTACGAGCAGTACTTC	CASSLDEDYEQYF
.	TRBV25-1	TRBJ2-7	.	TGTGCCAGCAGTGATCTGGGGGTCGAGCAGTACTTC	CASSDLGVEQYF
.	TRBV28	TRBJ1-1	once	TGTGCCAGCACCCTAATCCCGACAGGTCAGAACACTGAAGCTTTCTTT	CASTLIPTGQNTEAFF
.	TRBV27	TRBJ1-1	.	TGTGCCAGCAGTTTAATATCGTCGAACACTGAAGCTTTCTTT	CASSLISSNTEAFF
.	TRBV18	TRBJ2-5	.	TGTGCCAGCTCGCCCCGGGGAAGGGAGACCCAGTACTTC	CASSPRGRETQYF
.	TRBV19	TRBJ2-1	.	TGTGCCAGTAGTATAGGGGGGCAGGTCAGGAATGAGCAGTTCTTC	CASSIGGQVRNEQFF
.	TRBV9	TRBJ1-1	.	TGTGCCAGCAGCGCGGGGGTAGGGGTCACTGAAGCTTTCTTT	CASSAGVGVTEAFF
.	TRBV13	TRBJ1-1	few	TGTGCCAGCAGCTTAATAGGACAATCTTACACTGAAGCTTTCTTT	CASSLIGQSYTEAFF
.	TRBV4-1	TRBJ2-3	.	TGCGCCAGCAGCCAACTGACAGCAGATACGCAGTATTTT	CASSQLTADTQYF
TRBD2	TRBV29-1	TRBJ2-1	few	TGCAGCGTTCGTCAACTAGCGGGAGTGGGCAATGAGCAGTTCTTC	CSVRQLAGVGNEQFF
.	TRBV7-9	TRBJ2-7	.	TGTGCCAGCAGCCAATTAGGTAGTTTGGACGGATTGAACCCCTACGAGCAGTACTTC	CASSQLGSLDGLNPYEQYF
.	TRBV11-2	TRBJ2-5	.	TGTGCCAGCAGCCCGCCGGAGTTCCAAGAGACCCAGTACTTC	CASSPPEFQETQYF
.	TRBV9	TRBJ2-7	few	TGTGCCAGCAGCGTAGATCCCTCTAGTTGGTCCGAGCAGTACTTC	CASSVDPSSWSEQYF
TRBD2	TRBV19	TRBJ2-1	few	TGTGCCAGTAGTATAGGAAGCGGGGGACCCTACAATGAGCAGTTCTTC	CASSIGSGGPYNEQFF
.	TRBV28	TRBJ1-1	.	TGTGCCAGCAGTTTATTGGGTAGGACTGAAGCTTTCTTT	CASSLLGRTEAFF
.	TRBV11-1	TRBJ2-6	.	TGTGCCAGCAGCTTATCCGACAGTTTGTTCTCTGGGGCCAACGTCCTGACTTTC	CASSLSDSLFSGANVLTF
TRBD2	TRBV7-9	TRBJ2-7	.	TGTGCCAGCAGCTCACAAACTAGCGAGCGCTCCTACGAGCAGTACTTC	CASSSQTSERSYEQYF
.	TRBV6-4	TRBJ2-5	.	TGTGCCAGCAGTGATAAAAGGAGTTGGGGGGCTGAAGAGACCCAGTACTTC	CASSDKRSWGAEETQYF
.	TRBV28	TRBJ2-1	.	TGTGCCAGCAGTTTAATAGAAGTGGGACAGGTCAGGACCCAAGGGGGGGGTGAGCAGTTCTTC	CASSLIEVGQVRTQGGGEQFF
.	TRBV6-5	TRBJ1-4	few	TGTGCCAGCACCCATCGGGGCGCGGCTAATGAAAAACTGTTTTTT	CASTHRGAANEKLFF
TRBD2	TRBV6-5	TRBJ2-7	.	TGTGCCAGCAGTTACGGGACTAGCCCCTACGAGCAGTACTTC	CASSYGTSPYEQYF
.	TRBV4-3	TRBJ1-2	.	TGCGCCAGCAGCCAAGTTCGTGGGCCAGCGGAGGGGGGGAATGGCTACACCTTC	CASSQVRGPAEGGNGYTF
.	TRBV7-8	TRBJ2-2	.	TGTGCCAGCAGCACCAGGCCCTTGGCCGGGGAGCTGTTTTTT	CASSTRPLAGELFF
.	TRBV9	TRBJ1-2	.	TGTGCCAGCAGCCCCGCGGACGCCAGGCCACTCTATGGCTACACCTTC	CASSPADARPLYGYTF
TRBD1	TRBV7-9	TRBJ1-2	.	TGTGCCAGCAGCTCACAAATGACAGGGATCTATGGCTACACCTTC	CASSSQMTGIYGYTF
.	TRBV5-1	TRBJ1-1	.	TGCGCCAGCAGCTTGGTTGGAAGGGGCACTGAAGCTTTCTTT	CASSLVGRGTEAFF
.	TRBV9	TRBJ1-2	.	TGTGCCAGCAGCGTTAATCAGGGCTTAGGCTACACCTTC	CASSVNQGLGYTF
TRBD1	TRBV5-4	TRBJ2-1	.	TGTGCCAGCAGACCAGGACAGGGAACATTTAATGAGCAGTTCTTC	CASRPGQGTFNEQFF
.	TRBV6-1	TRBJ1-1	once	TGTGCCAGCAGTGAAGGAGTGGGACCTTTGAACACTGAAGCTTTCTTT	CASSEGVGPLNTEAFF
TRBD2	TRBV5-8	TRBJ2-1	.	TGTGCCAGCAGCTTGGGGCTAGCGGGGGTCCACAATGAGCAGTTCTTC	CASSLGLAGVHNEQFF
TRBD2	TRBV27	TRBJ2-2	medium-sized	TGTGCCAGCAGTTTTACGACTAGCGGGAACTTAAACACCGGGGAGCTGTTTTTT	CASSFTTSGNLNTGELFF
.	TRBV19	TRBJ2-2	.	TGTGCCAGTAGGCGAACTACCGGGGAGCTGTTTTTT	CASRRTTGELFF
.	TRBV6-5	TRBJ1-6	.	TGTGCCAGCAGCTACTTCGCGGCTAATTCACCCCTCCACTTT	CASSYFAANSPLHF